The 18 T cell receptor beta chains reported below all come from one sample, sequenced in a study of cytomegalovirus exposure and HLA in healthy donors. Both 60 Vbeta primers and 13 Jbeta primers went into the PCR. Generated by immunoSEQ multiplex PCR, the TCRdb table keeps only in-frame clones and is missing some. This table has roughly 120,000 clones, 67% appearing once. Sequencing input: PBMCs. The receptors were gathered from a man aged 18 to 35 in good health and CMV-seropositive.

This clone was observed a handful of times. The chain has TRBV4-1 and TRBJ2-7, with 7 bases fitting TRBD1. Germline V gene data show CDR1 as MGHRA and CDR2 as YSYEKL. CDR3 length: 16 amino acids. V gave up 3 bases and J gave up 3 bases; unmatched junction bases: 11. As DNA, the CDR3 is TGCGCCAGCAGCCAGGGTACAGGGGTCCAGGTCTACGAGCAGTACTTC. Translated, it gives CASSQGTGVQVYEQYF.

The chain uses TRBV7-2 and TRBJ2-7; TRBD1 aligns across 10 bases. Germline loops: CDR1 SGHTA, CDR2 FQGNSA. The CDR3 is made up of 13 amino acids. Trimming cost V 5 bases and J 6 bases; bases outside gene matches: 4. CDR3 in amino acids: CASSPGQGLEQYF. The CDR3, as DNA: TGTGCCAGCAGCCCGGGACAGGGGCTCGAGCAGTACTTC. Full variable domain (missing parts from reference TRBV7-2 and TRBJ2-7): GAGVSQSPSNKVTEKGKDVELRCDPISGHTALYWYRQSLGQGLEFLIYFQGNSAPDKSGLPSDRFSAERTGGSVSTLTIQRTQQEDSAVYLCASSPGQGLEQYFGPGTRLTVT.

In this sample, this clone turned up a few times. The V gene is TRBV2, the J gene TRBJ2-5; TRBD1 matches 10 bases. The V gene's germline CDR1 is SNHLY and CDR2 FYNNEI. The CDR3 runs 17 residues. The trim removed 4 bases at V and 5 bases at J, leaving 13 bases unmatched. CDR3 sequence reads: CASSGTGTGVSLETQYF. CDR3 bases: TGTGCCAGCAGTGGCACGGGGACAGGGGTTTCTTTGGAGACCCAGTACTTC.

The rearrangement joins TRBV2 to TRBJ2-6; the match to TRBD1 covers 8 bases. Germline assignment: CDR1 SNHLY and CDR2 FYNNEI. The CDR3 covers 18 residues. Germline trimming cut 6 bases from V and 1 base from J; bases unmatched to any gene: 11. DNA of the CDR3: TGTGCCAGCAGGTGGGACAGGTCTCCCTTATCTGGGGCCAACGTCCTGACTTTC. It encodes CASRWDRSPLSGANVLTF.

J is TRBJ1-1 and V is TRBV28; 8 bases are shared with TRBD1. The ends lost 6 bases at V and 1 base at J; junction bases unmatched: 7. The germline V gene encodes CDR1 MDHEN and CDR2 SYDVKM. The CDR3 runs to 15 residues. In DNA, the CDR3 is TGTGCCAGCAGCCCGACCGGGACAGGGAACACTGAAGCTTTCTTT. As protein: CASSPTGTGNTEAFF.

This chain links TRBV9 with TRBJ2-3; weak D call: TRBD1 (6 bases). The germline CDR1 and CDR2 sequences are SGDLS and YYNGEE. The CDR3 runs to 16 residues. V was cut by 3 bases and J by 5 bases, with 19 bases left in between. The CDR3 spells CASSAPTGQVGDTQYF. The CDR3 nucleotides are TGTGCCAGCAGCGCCCCAACAGGGCAGGTGGGAGATACGCAGTATTTT. The variable domain in full, completed from reference TRBV9 and TRBJ2-3, reads DSGVTQTPKHLITATGQRVTLRCSPRSGDLSVYWYQQSLDQGLQFLIQYYNGEERAKGNILERFSAQQFPDLHSELNLSSLELGDSALYFCASSAPTGQVGDTQYFGPGTRLTVL.

The V gene is TRBV6-4, the J gene TRBJ2-1; 7 positions match TRBD2. Germline V gene data show CDR1 as MRHNA and CDR2 as SNTAGT. V lost 4 bases, J lost 0 bases, and 0 bases stayed unmatched. The CDR3 contains 14 residues. CDR3 in amino acids: CASSAGGSYNEQFF. The CDR3 bases are TGTGCCAGCAGTGCGGGGGGCTCCTACAATGAGCAGTTCTTC.

CDR3 in DNA: TGTGCCAGCATGCCGGCCAGGGTTTTGGGCAATGAGCAGTTCTTC. Protein sequence: CASMPARVLGNEQFF. The V call is TRBV2, the J call TRBJ2-1, with D perhaps matching TRBD1 (5 bases). Germline V CDR1 and CDR2: SNHLY, FYNNEI. The CDR3 is made up of 15 amino acids. With 7 bases removed from V and 6 bases from J, the gap between germline ends came to 19 bases.

The gene calls are TRBV6-1 and TRBJ1-2; D may be TRBD1 (6 bases). V lost 4 bases and J lost 0, with 15 bases in between. There are 16 residues in the CDR3. Germline loops: CDR1 MNHNS, CDR2 SASEGT. The CDR3 protein is CASSAAQGSTNYGYTF. CDR3 DNA sequence: TGTGCCAGCAGTGCTGCACAGGGCTCAACTAACTATGGCTACACCTTC.

J is TRBJ1-1 and V is TRBV6-6; 7 bases line up with TRBD1. From germline, CDR1 is MNHNY and CDR2 SVGAGI (reference sequence). The length of the CDR3 is 15 residues. The trim removed 5 bases at V and 0 bases at J, leaving 6 bases unmatched. The DNA of the CDR3 is TGTGCCAGCAGTCCGCGACAGGGCCTGAACACTGAAGCTTTCTTT. Translating gives CASSPRQGLNTEAFF.

The rearrangement links TRBV10-3 to TRBJ2-1, with D perhaps matching TRBD2 (5 bases). Germline V lookup: CDR1 ENHRY, CDR2 SYGVKD. Deletions cut 7 bases from V and 7 bases from J, with 14 bases between. The CDR3 is made up of 13 amino acids. CDR3 DNA: TGTGCCATCAACGGACTTGGGAATAATGAGCAGTTCTTC. It translates to CAINGLGNNEQFF.

The rearrangement joins TRBV2 to TRBJ2-1, with 10 bases that match TRBD1. Germline V gives CDR1 SNHLY, CDR2 FYNNEI. The J segment lost 8 bases and the V segment lost 1 base, leaving 5 bases of the junction unmatched. This CDR3 has 15 amino acids. Written as DNA, the CDR3 is TGTGCCAGCAGTGAAGGACAGGGGGCGCGACATGAGCAGTTCTTC. It encodes CASSEGQGARHEQFF.

This clone appeared a few times. The chain recombines TRBV18 with TRBJ2-3, with 11 bases that match TRBD2. Per the germline V gene, CDR1 is KGHSH and CDR2 is LQKENI. CDR3 length: 15 residues. The V segment lost 4 bases and the J segment 2 bases; nucleotides outside the gene matches: 2. In DNA form, the CDR3 reads TGTGCCAGCTCACTACTAGCGGGGGACACAGATACGCAGTATTTT. Translated, it gives CASSLLAGDTDTQYF.

Only a few counts were recorded for this clone. The chain has TRBV6-1 and TRBJ1-3, with TRBD1 matching over 7 bases. Germline V gives CDR1 MNHNS, CDR2 SASEGT. The CDR3 length is 14 residues. Trimming removed 6 bases from V and 3 bases from J; junction bases left unmatched: 5. CDR3 DNA: TGTGCCAGCAGCCTAACAGGGGATGGAAACACCATATATTTT. It encodes CASSLTGDGNTIYF.

This clone was observed a handful of times. This sequence joins TRBV10-2 and TRBJ2-7; D possibly corresponds to TRBD1 (6 bases). This CDR3 is built from 13 residues. CDR1 is WSHSY and CDR2 is SAAADI in the germline V gene. V lost 2 bases to trimming and J lost 2 bases, with 7 bases between them. This chain's CDR3 is CASSENRAYEQYV. The CDR3 region has the DNA TGCGCCAGCAGTGAGAACAGGGCCTACGAGCAGTACGTC.

This clone was found a few times. The V call is TRBV10-3, the J call TRBJ2-1; TRBD2 is a possible D gene (6 bases). The CDR3 spans 13 residues. Trimming left V 8 bases short and J 0 bases short, with 8 bases between. Germline loops: CDR1 ENHRY, CDR2 SYGVKD. The DNA for the CDR3 is TGTGCCATCGGGAGGAACTCCTACAATGAGCAGTTCTTC. It is translated as CAIGRNSYNEQFF.

This clone was counted a single time. The identical CDR3 is also encoded by other nucleotide sequences in the sample. The rearrangement uses TRBV4-2 and TRBJ2-2, with 10 bases that match TRBD2. This CDR3 is built from 15 residues. J was trimmed by 5 bases and V by 6 bases; bases with no gene match: 6. The germline CDR1 and CDR2 sequences are LGHNA and YNFKEQ. The CDR3 sequence is CASSHALAGTGELFF. In DNA, the CDR3 is TGTGCCAGCAGTCATGCACTAGCGGGGACCGGGGAGCTGTTTTTT.

The V call is TRBV19, the J call TRBJ2-5; maybe TRBD2 (5 bases). The germline gives CDR1 LNHDA, CDR2 SQIVND (reference sequence). V lost 5 bases and J lost 4, with 17 bases in between. The CDR3 loop spans 15 amino acids. Here the CDR3 reads CASSDQVLEGETQYF. In DNA form, the CDR3 reads TGTGCCAGTAGTGACCAGGTGTTAGAGGGAGAGACCCAGTACTTC.